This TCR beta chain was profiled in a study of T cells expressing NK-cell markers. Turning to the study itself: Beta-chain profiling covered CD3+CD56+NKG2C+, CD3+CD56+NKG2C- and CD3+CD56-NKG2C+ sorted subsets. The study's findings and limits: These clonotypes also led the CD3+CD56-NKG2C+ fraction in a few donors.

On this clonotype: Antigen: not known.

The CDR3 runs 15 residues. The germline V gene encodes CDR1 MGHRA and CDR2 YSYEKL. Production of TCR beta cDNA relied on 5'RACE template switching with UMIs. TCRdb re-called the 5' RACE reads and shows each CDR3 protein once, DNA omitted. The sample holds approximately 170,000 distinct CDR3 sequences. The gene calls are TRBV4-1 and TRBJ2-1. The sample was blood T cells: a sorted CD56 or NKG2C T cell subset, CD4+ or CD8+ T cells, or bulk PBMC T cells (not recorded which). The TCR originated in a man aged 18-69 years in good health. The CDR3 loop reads CASSQDRPHYNEQFF.